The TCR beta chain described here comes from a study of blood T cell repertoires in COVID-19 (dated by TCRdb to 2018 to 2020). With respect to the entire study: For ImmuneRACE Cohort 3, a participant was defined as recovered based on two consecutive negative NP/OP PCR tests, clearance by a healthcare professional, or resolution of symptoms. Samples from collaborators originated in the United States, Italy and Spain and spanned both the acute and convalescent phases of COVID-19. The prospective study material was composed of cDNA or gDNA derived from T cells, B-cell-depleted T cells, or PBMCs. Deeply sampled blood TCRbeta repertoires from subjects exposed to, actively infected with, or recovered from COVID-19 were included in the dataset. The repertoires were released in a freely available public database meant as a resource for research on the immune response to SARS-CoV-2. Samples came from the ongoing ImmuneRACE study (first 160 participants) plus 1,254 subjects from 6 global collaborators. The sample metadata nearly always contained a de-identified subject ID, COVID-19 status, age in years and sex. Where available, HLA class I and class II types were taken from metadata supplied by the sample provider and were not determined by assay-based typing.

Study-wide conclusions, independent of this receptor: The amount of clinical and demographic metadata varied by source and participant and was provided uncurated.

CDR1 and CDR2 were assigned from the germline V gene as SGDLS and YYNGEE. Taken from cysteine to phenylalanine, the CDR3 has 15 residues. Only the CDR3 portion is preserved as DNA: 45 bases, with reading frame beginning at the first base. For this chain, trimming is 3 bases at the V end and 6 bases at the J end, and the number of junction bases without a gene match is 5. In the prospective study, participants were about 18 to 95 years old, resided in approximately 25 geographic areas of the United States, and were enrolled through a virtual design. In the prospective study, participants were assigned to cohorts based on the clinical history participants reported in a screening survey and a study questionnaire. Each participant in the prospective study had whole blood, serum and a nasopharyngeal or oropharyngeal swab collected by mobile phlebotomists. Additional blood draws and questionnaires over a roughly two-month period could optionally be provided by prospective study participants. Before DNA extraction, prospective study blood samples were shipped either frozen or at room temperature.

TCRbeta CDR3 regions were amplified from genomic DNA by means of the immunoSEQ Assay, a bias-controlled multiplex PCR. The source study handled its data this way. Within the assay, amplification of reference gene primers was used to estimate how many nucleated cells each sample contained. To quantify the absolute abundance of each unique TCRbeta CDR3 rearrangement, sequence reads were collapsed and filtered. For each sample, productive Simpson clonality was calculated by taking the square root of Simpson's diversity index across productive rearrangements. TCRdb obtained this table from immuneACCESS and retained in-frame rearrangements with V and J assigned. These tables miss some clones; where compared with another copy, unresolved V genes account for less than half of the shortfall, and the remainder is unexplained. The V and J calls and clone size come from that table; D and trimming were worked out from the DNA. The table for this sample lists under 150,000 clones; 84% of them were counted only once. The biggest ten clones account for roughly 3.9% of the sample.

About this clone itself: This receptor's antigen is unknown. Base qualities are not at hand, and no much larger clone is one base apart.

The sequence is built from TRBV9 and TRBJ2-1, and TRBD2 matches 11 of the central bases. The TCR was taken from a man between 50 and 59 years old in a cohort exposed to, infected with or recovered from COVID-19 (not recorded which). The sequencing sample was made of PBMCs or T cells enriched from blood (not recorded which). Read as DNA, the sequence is TGTGCCAGCAGCGGCCGACTAGCGGGGCCCAATGAGCAGTTCTTC. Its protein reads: CASSGRLAGPNEQFF.